The 32 T cell receptor beta chains in this list originate from one sample, sequenced in a study of OX40 agonist ivuxolimab in advanced cancers. Library preparation employed the immunoSEQ multiplex PCR assay. TCRdb provides this immuneACCESS table in a form limited to in-frame rearrangements. Some clones are lacking; in checked studies, under half of them reflect an unresolved V gene, and why the rest are absent is not known. For this sample there are some 97,000 clones; 70% to 90% appear just once. The biggest ten clones account for around 0.16% of the sample. The source material was CD4+ or CD8+ T cells sorted from blood, sampled in a trial of the OX40 agonist ivuxolimab. These receptors were collected from an adult with an advanced solid tumor such as melanoma, head and neck, liver or kidney cancer.

This rearrangement joins TRBV5-1 to TRBJ2-1; no clear D. The germline V gene has CDR1 SGHRS and CDR2 YFSETQ. Deletions cut 7 bases from V and 5 bases from J, with 10 bases between. The CDR3 has 12 amino acids. The CDR3 DNA follows: TGCGCCAGCTACCAGGCGGACAATGAGCAGTTCTTC. Protein: CASYQADNEQFF.

This clone was counted between two and nine times. This rearrangement joins TRBV30 to TRBJ1-1, with unresolved D. Trimming shortened V by 3 bases and J by 0 bases, and 14 bases separated the two germline ends. Germline V gene data show CDR1 as GTSNPN and CDR2 as SVGIG (reference sequence). This CDR3 contains 15 residues. CDR3 sequence (DNA): TGTGCCTGGAGGCTGTTTAGACATCTGAACACTGAAGCTTTCTTT. Its protein is CAWRLFRHLNTEAFF.

The chain joins TRBV5-4 to TRBJ1-3; D is unclear. Germline loops: CDR1 SGHNT, CDR2 YYREEE (reference sequence). The length of the CDR3 is 15 residues. Between the trimmed V and J ends, which lost 4 bases and 2 bases, there was a span of 13 bases. The CDR3 region is CASSPNARTGNTIYF. The CDR3 DNA sequence: TGTGCCAGCAGCCCGAACGCCAGAACTGGAAACACCATATATTTT.

This sequence joins TRBV7-9 and TRBJ2-7; 9 bases match TRBD1. CDR1 SEHNR and CDR2 FQNEAQ come from the germline V gene (reference sequence). This CDR3 region has 14 residues. The J segment lost 3 bases and the V segment lost 5 bases, leaving 5 bases of the junction unmatched. The CDR3 spells CASSRGTGYYEQYF. CDR3 coding DNA: TGTGCCAGCAGCCGCGGGACAGGGTACTACGAGCAGTACTTC.

V is TRBV6-6 and J is TRBJ1-1; a possible D gene is TRBD1 (5 bases). The CDR3 contains 13 residues. The V gene lost 5 bases and the J gene lost 3 bases, with 10 bases spanning the gap. The V gene's germline CDR1 is MNHNY and CDR2 SVGAGI (reference sequence). The CDR3 spells CASSQDSYTEAFF. The CDR3 DNA is TGTGCCAGCAGTCAAGACAGTTACACTGAAGCTTTCTTT.

This chain connects TRBV19 to TRBJ2-7, with no clear D. Trimming removed 4 bases at V and 7 bases at J, with 14 bases between. This CDR3 spans 13 amino acids. CDR1 is LNHDA, CDR2 SQIVND, per germline (reference sequence). CDR3 nucleotides: TGTGCCAGTAGTACACAAACAGAGAAGGAGCAGTACTTC. Encoded protein: CASSTQTEKEQYF.

The sample holds a few counts of this clone. V and J are TRBV5-1 and TRBJ2-3, with 7 nucleotides matching TRBD2. Trimming at V came to 0 bases and at J to 0 bases, leaving 4 bases not matched to a gene. There are 16 residues in the CDR3. CDR1 is SGHRS and CDR2 is YFSETQ in the germline V gene. The chain's CDR3 is CASSLEPSGSTDTQYF. Written as DNA, the CDR3 is TGCGCCAGCAGCTTGGAGCCTAGCGGAAGCACAGATACGCAGTATTTT.

This clone was counted a single time. The chain combines TRBV4-1 with TRBJ2-7, with 8 bases identical to TRBD1. Germline loops: CDR1 MGHRA, CDR2 YSYEKL. After removal of 5 bases from V and 0 bases from J, the junction contained 6 bases not matched to a gene. The CDR3 is 15 amino acids. The CDR3 region is CASSYDRGSSYEQYF. In nucleotides, the CDR3 is TGCGCCAGCAGCTACGACAGGGGTAGCTCCTACGAGCAGTACTTC.

This sequence joins TRBV27 and TRBJ1-1, with D unclear. Trimming pared 5 bases from V and 4 bases from J, leaving 17 bases between. The CDR3 sequence is 15 residues long. CDR1 is MNHEY and CDR2 is SMNVEV in the germline V gene (reference sequence). The CDR3 region is CASSAGPSRITEAFF. The CDR3 region has the DNA TGTGCCAGCAGTGCCGGGCCTTCCCGGATCACTGAAGCTTTCTTT.

This chain links TRBV6-1 with TRBJ2-7; D perhaps matches TRBD1 (5 bases). Germline V CDR1 and CDR2: MNHNS, SASEGT. The V and J ends lost 0 bases and 6 bases respectively, with 18 bases between them. This CDR3 contains 16 residues. DNA for the CDR3: TGTGCCAGCAGTGAAGCTACTTGGACATCCTTAATCGAGCAGTACTTC. Encoded protein: CASSEATWTSLIEQYF.

The chain carries TRBV10-3 and TRBJ1-2; unclear D gene. Between the trimmed V and J ends, which lost 10 bases and 3 bases, there was a span of 15 bases. The germline CDR1 and CDR2 sequences are ENHRY and SYGVKD. This CDR3 has 13 amino acids. The CDR3, as DNA: TGTGCCACCAAGGCGGCGGAGCACTATGGCTACACCTTC. The encoded protein is CATKAAEHYGYTF.

The chain has TRBV30 and TRBJ1-4; D is ambiguous. V lost 2 bases and J lost 2, with 9 bases in between. In germline, CDR1 is GTSNPN, CDR2 SVGIG (reference sequence). This CDR3 spans 14 amino acids. In nucleotides, the CDR3 is TGTGCCTGGAGTTCAGGATCGACTAATGAAAAACTGTTTTTT. This codes for CAWSSGSTNEKLFF.

V gene TRBV30 combines with J gene TRBJ1-5; D is undetermined. This CDR3 is built from 13 residues. Germline CDR1 and CDR2: GTSNPN and SVGIG (reference sequence). The ends were cut back, 0 bases at V and 5 bases at J, with 8 bases in the middle. The CDR3 here is CAWSVGLDQPQHF. CDR3 nucleotides: TGTGCCTGGAGTGTGGGGTTGGATCAGCCCCAGCATTTT.

The CDR3 DNA sequence: TGCGCCAGCAGTGAATGGCTGGCGAGAAGGGAGCAGTACTTC. Amino acid sequence: CASSEWLARREQYF. The chain has TRBV10-2 and TRBJ2-7, with no clear D. The CDR3 sequence is 14 residues long. Trimming shortened V by 3 bases and J by 7 bases, and 16 bases separated the two germline ends. CDR1 WSHSY and CDR2 SAAADI come from the germline V gene.

This clone was found once. The chain uses TRBV27 and TRBJ2-7; D may be TRBD1 or TRBD2 (5 bases each). The germline CDR1 and CDR2 sequences are MNHEY and SMNVEV (reference sequence). CDR3 length: 13 amino acids. Trimming took off 3 bases at V and 6 bases at J, with 12 bases between the two ends. Written as DNA, the CDR3 is TGTGCCAGCAGTTTCCCCGGGACGGGCGAGCAGTACTTC. Protein: CASSFPGTGEQYF.

The rearrangement joins TRBV6-1 to TRBJ2-7; D gene unclear. From germline, CDR1 is MNHNS and CDR2 SASEGT. This CDR3 comprises 12 residues. Trimming removed 7 bases from V and 0 bases from J, with 7 bases in between. For the CDR3, the DNA is TGTGCCAGCACGGCAGCCTCCTACGAGCAGTACTTC. Amino acid sequence: CASTAASYEQYF.

The chain couples TRBV27 to TRBJ2-1; 11 bases align to TRBD2. The J segment lost 3 bases and the V segment lost 5 bases, leaving 9 bases of the junction unmatched. The CDR3 extends over 17 amino acids. Germline V gene lookup returns CDR1 MNHEY and CDR2 SMNVEV (reference sequence). The DNA for the CDR3 is TGTGCCAGCAGTCTTTCCCAGACTAGCGGGGTCTACAATGAGCAGTTCTTC. It specifies CASSLSQTSGVYNEQFF.

The chain joins TRBV4-1 to TRBJ2-5; D gene unclear. This CDR3 region has 15 residues. The ends were cut back, 3 bases at V and 0 bases at J, with 11 bases in the middle. Germline V lookup: CDR1 MGHRA, CDR2 YSYEKL. CDR3: CASSQGLRDQETQYF. In nucleotides, the CDR3 is TGCGCCAGCAGCCAGGGCCTTCGAGACCAAGAGACCCAGTACTTC.

V gene TRBV5-1 combines with J gene TRBJ1-2; 9 nucleotides align to TRBD1. Germline CDR1 SGHRS, CDR2 YFSETQ. Unmatched junction bases numbered 9, after V lost 2 bases and J lost 7 bases. This CDR3 spans 15 amino acids. CDR3 DNA sequence: TGCGCCAGCAGCTTTGCCGGGACAGGGAGGTCTGGCTACACCTTC. It yields the protein CASSFAGTGRSGYTF.

This sequence joins TRBV11-2 and TRBJ2-3; D possibly corresponds to TRBD1 (6 bases). Germline V lookup: CDR1 SGHAT, CDR2 FQNNGV. This CDR3 has 14 amino acids. V lost 2 bases to trimming and J lost 4 bases, with 10 bases between them. The DNA of the CDR3 is TGTGCCAGCAGCTTACAGGGGAGTGCAGATACGCAGTATTTT. Translated: CASSLQGSADTQYF.

The J gene is TRBJ2-7, the V gene TRBV27; D may be TRBD2 (6 bases). CDR1 MNHEY and CDR2 SMNVEV come from the germline V gene (reference sequence). This CDR3 has 12 residues. Trimming removed 5 bases from V and 6 bases from J, with 11 bases in between. The DNA of the CDR3 is TGTGCCAGCAGTCGTTTGGGGGGCGAGCAGTACTTC. It yields the protein CASSRLGGEQYF.

This sequence joins TRBV18 and TRBJ2-3; perhaps TRBD1 as D (5 bases). Germline CDR1 and CDR2: KGHSH and LQKENI. The CDR3 is made up of 15 amino acids. V lost 0 bases and J lost 5, with 12 bases in between. The DNA of the CDR3 is TGTGCCAGCTCACCACCGGTCAGGGTGGGAGATACGCAGTATTTT. Its protein product is CASSPPVRVGDTQYF. Looking up the rest from reference TRBV18 and TRBJ2-3 gives the full variable domain: NAGVMQNPRHLVRRRGQEARLRCSPMKGHSHVYWYRQLPEEGLKFMVYLQKENIIDESGMPKERFSAEFPKEGPSILRIQQVVRGDSAAYFCASSPPVRVGDTQYFGPGTRLTVL.

The V call is TRBV7-8, the J call TRBJ2-5, with D hard to call. Germline V lookup: CDR1 SGHVS, CDR2 FQNEAQ. Between the trimmed V and J ends, which lost 5 bases and 1 base, there was a span of 14 bases. The CDR3 contains 15 residues. CDR3 DNA: TGTGCCAGCAGCCCCCCGGTTAGTTCCCAAGAGACCCAGTACTTC. Translated, it gives CASSPPVSSQETQYF.

The chain couples TRBV25-1 to TRBJ1-1, with 7 positions matching TRBD1. The J segment lost 0 bases and the V segment lost 7 bases, leaving 8 bases of the junction unmatched. This CDR3 is 15 amino acids long. The V gene's germline CDR1 is MGHDK and CDR2 SYGVNS. The CDR3 is CASIAGDRMNTEAFF. Written as DNA, the CDR3 is TGTGCCAGCATCGCGGGGGACAGAATGAACACTGAAGCTTTCTTT.

The V gene is TRBV29-1, the J gene TRBJ2-4, with D tentatively TRBD2 (6 bases). The CDR3 has 12 residues. Trimming removed 6 bases from V and 5 bases from J, with 11 bases in between. CDR1 and CDR2 (germline): SQVTM, ANQGSEA. The chain's CDR3 is CSVAPSENIQYF. For the CDR3, the DNA is TGCAGCGTAGCCCCTAGCGAAAACATTCAGTACTTC.

The rearrangement joins TRBV11-3 to TRBJ2-1; D tentatively reads TRBD1 or TRBD2 (5 bases each). V lost 1 base and J 3 bases, leaving 16 bases between the germline ends. CDR3 length: 17 amino acids. Looked up from germline, CDR1 is SGHNT and CDR2 is YENEEA. The DNA for the CDR3 is TGTGCCAGCAGCTTAGCCTCGCCCGGGACGAGCTACAATGAGCAGTTCTTC. Translated, it gives CASSLASPGTSYNEQFF.

This chain connects TRBV10-3 to TRBJ1-2; D unresolved. Looked up from germline, CDR1 is ENHRY and CDR2 is SYGVKD. Trimming took 10 bases from V and 4 from J, leaving 16 bases between them. CDR3 length: 13 residues. CDR3 protein: CANRQDSLYGYTF. The DNA of the CDR3 is TGTGCCAACCGCCAAGATTCGCTCTATGGCTACACCTTC.

The V gene is TRBV7-2, the J gene TRBJ2-1; D unclear. The V gene lost 0 bases and the J gene lost 6 bases, with 12 bases spanning the gap. The CDR3 is made up of 15 amino acids. Looked up from germline, CDR1 is SGHTA and CDR2 is FQGNSA. CDR3 sequence: CASSLALGRSNEQFF. DNA for the CDR3: TGTGCCAGCAGCTTAGCGTTGGGCAGAAGCAATGAGCAGTTCTTC.

This chain connects TRBV9 to TRBJ1-2, with 10 nucleotides matching TRBD1. There are 15 residues in the CDR3. The J segment lost 8 bases and the V segment lost 0 bases, leaving 7 bases of the junction unmatched. CDR1 is SGDLS and CDR2 is YYNGEE in the germline V gene. CDR3 bases: TGTGCCAGCAGCGTAGAGGGGACAGGGGCAACGGGCTACACCTTC. This gives the protein CASSVEGTGATGYTF.

The chain couples TRBV20-1 to TRBJ1-5; D is unclear. Germline V gene data show CDR1 as DFQATT and CDR2 as SNEGSKA (reference sequence). The CDR3 extends over 11 amino acids. Trimming left V 3 bases short and J 11 bases short, with 11 bases between. The CDR3 DNA sequence: TGCAGTGCTAGTTTCAGGCAAGCCCAGCATTTT. Amino acid sequence: CSASFRQAQHF.

About this clone itself: At one end the junction does not follow the germline gene, possibly because of a read error. The chain links TRBV20-1 to TRBJ2-5; unclear D gene. The germline V gene has CDR1 DFQATT and CDR2 SNEGSKA (reference sequence). The length of the CDR3 is 8 residues. The CDR3 loop reads CSARENHF. DNA for the CDR3: TGCAGTGCTAGAGAGAATCACTTC.

The chain combines TRBV7-9 with TRBJ2-7, with D possibly matching TRBD1 (6 bases). The CDR3 length is 15 residues. The germline gives CDR1 SEHNR, CDR2 FQNEAQ (reference sequence). The ends were cut back, 4 bases at V and 3 bases at J, with 16 bases in the middle. This CDR3 reads CASSSTRGSVYEQYF. DNA of the CDR3: TGTGCCAGCAGCTCCACCAGGGGTTCCGTCTACGAGCAGTACTTC.